This passage covers 21 T cell receptor beta chains from one sample sequenced in a study of blood T cell repertoires in COVID-19. Clones were sequenced by immunoSEQ multiplex PCR, and TCRdb holds only the in-frame ones, with some missing. The profile shows more than 85,000 clones, 84% of them singletons. Sequencing was carried out using peripheral blood. All receptors come from a human donor in a cohort sampled during active COVID-19.

The CDR3 nucleotides are TGTGCCAGCAGTTACTCGAGTAACAGGGAGGAAGCTTTCTTT. Translating gives CASSYSSNREEAFF. This chain joins TRBV6-2 or TRBV6-3 and TRBJ1-1; a weak D match, TRBD1 (6 bases). Trimming took off 0 bases at V and 8 bases at J, with 13 bases between the two ends. This CDR3 has 14 residues. Per germline, CDR1 MNHEY and CDR2 SVGEGT.

This clone has only a few counts. The rearrangement uses TRBV10-3 and TRBJ2-7; 9 nucleotides match TRBD1. V shed 3 bases and J 1 base; nucleotides not matched to a gene: 4. The germline gives CDR1 ENHRY, CDR2 SYGVKD. The CDR3 is made up of 15 amino acids. The CDR3 loop reads CAISDPGTGSYEQYF. Here the CDR3 DNA reads TGTGCCATCAGTGACCCCGGGACAGGGTCCTACGAGCAGTACTTC.

The chain joins TRBV27 to TRBJ1-1, with 11 bases lining up with TRBD1. The CDR3 sequence is 18 residues long. CDR1 MNHEY and CDR2 SMNVEV come from the germline V gene (reference sequence). Losses at the gene ends were 2 bases for V and 4 bases for J; bases not matched to a gene: 12. The CDR3 protein is CASSLKPGQGGRGTEAFF. CDR3 DNA sequence: TGTGCCAGCAGTTTAAAACCGGGACAGGGGGGTCGGGGCACTGAAGCTTTCTTT.

V is TRBV28 and J is TRBJ1-1; possibly TRBD1 for D (6 bases). CDR3 length: 15 residues. Trimming stripped 2 bases from V and 1 base from J, with 11 bases between. The germline V gene has CDR1 MDHEN and CDR2 SYDVKM. Here the CDR3 DNA reads TGTGCCAGCAGTTTAGAGGGGGGGAGGAACACTGAAGCTTTCTTT. This gives the protein CASSLEGGRNTEAFF. Combining the CDR3 with reference TRBV28 and TRBJ1-1 gives the whole variable domain DVKVTQSSRYLVKRTGEKVFLECVQDMDHENMFWYRQDPGLGLRLIYFSYDVKMKEKGDIPEGYSVSREKKERFSLILESASTNQTSMYLCASSLEGGRNTEAFFGQGTRLTVV.

The V call is TRBV6-5, the J call TRBJ1-2; D unresolved. This CDR3 comprises 14 residues. V was trimmed by 0 bases and J by 0 bases, leaving 5 bases between them. Germline CDR1 is MNHEY and CDR2 is SVGAGI. The CDR3 DNA reads as TGTGCCAGCAGTTACTCCCCAGCTAACTATGGCTACACCTTC. Its translation: CASSYSPANYGYTF.

In DNA, the CDR3 is TGTGCCATCACAGCGGACAGCATGAACACTGAAGCTTTCTTT. This codes for CAITADSMNTEAFF. The rearrangement uses TRBV10-3 and TRBJ1-1; D may be TRBD1 (6 bases). This CDR3 contains 14 residues. V was clipped by 7 bases and J by 0 bases, with 12 bases between them. CDR1 and CDR2 (germline): ENHRY, SYGVKD.

The chain employs TRBV7-9 and TRBJ2-7, with D perhaps matching TRBD2 (5 bases). V was cut by 3 bases and J by 3 bases, with 12 bases left in between. The CDR3 extends over 14 amino acids. Germline CDR1 is SEHNR and CDR2 is FQNEAQ (reference sequence). CDR3 bases: TGTGCCAGCAGCTTCGGAGCGGCCTACTACGAGCAGTACTTC. This gives the protein CASSFGAAYYEQYF.

This chain joins TRBV21-1 and TRBJ2-1; TRBD2, the table's D call, lacks a check against the DNA. TRBV21-1 is a pseudogene locus. The CDR3 is 13 amino acids. CDR3 bases: TGTGCCACCAGAGGACTAGCCCCCAATGAGCAGTTCTTC. It encodes CATRGLAPNEQFF.

A single count supports this clone. The chain carries TRBV25-1 and TRBJ1-1; D call uncertain. CDR1 is MGHDK and CDR2 is SYGVNS in the germline V gene. Trimming stripped 1 base from V and 4 bases from J, with 16 bases between. This CDR3 contains 16 residues. The CDR3 protein is CASSESGFAPGTEAFF. CDR3 DNA: TGTGCCAGCAGTGAATCGGGATTTGCCCCGGGCACTGAAGCTTTCTTT. Combining the CDR3 with reference TRBV25-1 and TRBJ1-1 gives the whole variable domain EADIYQTPRYLVIGTGKKITLECSQTMGHDKMYWYQQDPGMELHLIHYSYGVNSTEKGDLSSESTVSRIRTEHFPLTLESARPSHTSQYLCASSESGFAPGTEAFFGQGTRLTVV.

The rearrangement joins TRBV5-1 to TRBJ2-2, with TRBD1 matching over 8 bases. CDR1 and CDR2 from the germline V gene are SGHRS and YFSETQ. Losses at the gene ends were 3 bases for V and 5 bases for J; bases not matched to a gene: 12. CDR3 length: 17 residues. CDR3 DNA sequence: TGCGCCAGCAGCTCCGGATACGGGACAGGTCCTACCGGGGAGCTGTTTTTT. This sequence encodes CASSSGYGTGPTGELFF.

This clone was found once. V and J are TRBV20-1 and TRBJ1-2; D is unresolved. Between the trimmed V and J ends, which lost 3 bases and 7 bases, there was a span of 12 bases. Germline lookup yields CDR1 DFQATT and CDR2 SNEGSKA (reference sequence). This CDR3 has 12 residues. CDR3 DNA: TGCAGTGCTAGTTCCGGGTTCGGTGGCTACACCTTC. It translates to CSASSGFGGYTF.

This clone was recorded only once. This chain uses TRBV7-6 with TRBJ2-1; 7 bases are shared with TRBD1. V shed 4 bases and J 4 bases; nucleotides not matched to a gene: 10. This CDR3 has 16 residues. Germline CDR1 and CDR2: SGHVS and FNYEAQ. CDR3 nucleotides: TGTGCCAGCAGCTCCCCTCCGGGACAGCCATACAATGAGCAGTTCTTC. Amino acids: CASSSPPGQPYNEQFF.

The V gene is TRBV2, the J gene TRBJ2-3; 9 nucleotides agree with TRBD2. The CDR3 extends over 17 amino acids. The V gene end was trimmed by 0 bases and the J gene end by 6 bases; junction bases not matched to a gene: 10. Germline CDR1 SNHLY, CDR2 FYNNEI. The CDR3 spells CASSEALVKREADTQYF. The CDR3 DNA sequence: TGTGCCAGCAGTGAAGCGCTTGTCAAGCGGGAGGCGGATACGCAGTATTTT.

This chain uses TRBV29-1 with TRBJ2-5; 15 nucleotides align to TRBD2. CDR3 length: 16 amino acids. J was trimmed by 2 bases and V by 3 bases; bases with no gene match: 4. Germline V gene sequence: CDR1 SQVTM, CDR2 ANQGSEA. For the CDR3, the DNA is TGCAGCGTTGACCGGACTAGCGGGGGGGCACAAGAGACCCAGTACTTC. Translating gives CSVDRTSGGAQETQYF.

This rearrangement joins TRBV5-5 to TRBJ2-3; TRBD1 agrees at 8 bases. The length of the CDR3 is 16 residues. Germline V CDR1 and CDR2: SGHKS, YYEKEE (reference sequence). J lost 4 bases, V lost 0 bases, and 7 bases had no gene match. The CDR3 reads CASSLDADRGSDTQYF. Written as DNA, the CDR3 is TGTGCCAGCAGCTTGGACGCAGACAGGGGATCAGATACGCAGTATTTT.

J is TRBJ1-2 and V is TRBV28; D may be TRBD1 (6 bases). The V end was cut by 2 bases, the J end by 3 bases, with 10 bases between. Per germline, CDR1 MDHEN and CDR2 SYDVKM. This CDR3 has 14 amino acids. Written as DNA, the CDR3 is TGTGCCAGCAGTTTACGGGGGGCTGACTATGGCTACACCTTC. It translates to CASSLRGADYGYTF.

The V call is TRBV4-2, the J call TRBJ1-2, with 10 bases that match TRBD1. The germline gives CDR1 LGHNA, CDR2 YNFKEQ. This CDR3 has 15 residues. V was clipped by 4 bases and J by 6 bases; unmatched bases: 8. The CDR3: CASSREDRGLDGYTF. The CDR3 DNA sequence: TGTGCCAGCAGCCGGGAGGACAGGGGGTTGGATGGCTACACCTTC.

The chain is built from TRBV24-1 and TRBJ2-3; 8 bases match TRBD2. Trimming at V came to 6 bases and at J to 4 bases, leaving 5 bases not matched to a gene. The CDR3 contains 14 residues. The germline CDR1 and CDR2 sequences are KGHDR and SFDVKD. This CDR3 is CATSQAGAPDTQYF. CDR3 in DNA: TGTGCCACCAGTCAAGCGGGAGCCCCAGATACGCAGTATTTT.

By its share, this clone is medium-sized (0.01 to 0.1%). The chain uses TRBV9 and TRBJ1-2; tentative D call: TRBD1 (6 bases). Germline loops: CDR1 SGDLS, CDR2 YYNGEE. The length of the CDR3 is 14 residues. Trimming left V 0 bases short and J 7 bases short, with 13 bases between. CDR3: CASSVGTVGLGYTF. The CDR3 bases are TGTGCCAGCAGCGTAGGGACAGTGGGCCTTGGCTACACCTTC. The entire variable domain, with the rest obtained from reference TRBV9 and TRBJ1-2, is as follows: DSGVTQTPKHLITATGQRVTLRCSPRSGDLSVYWYQQSLDQGLQFLIQYYNGEERAKGNILERFSAQQFPDLHSELNLSSLELGDSALYFCASSVGTVGLGYTFGSGTRLTVV.

The gene calls are TRBV19 and TRBJ1-5; no definite D call. CDR1 is LNHDA, CDR2 SQIVND, per germline (reference sequence). The CDR3 spans 12 residues. V dropped 7 bases and J dropped 2 bases, with 6 bases sitting between them. The CDR3 DNA reads as TGTGCCAGTAAGAGGGGCAATCAGCCCCAGCATTTT. It yields the protein CASKRGNQPQHF.

CDR3 region: CALRLAGDSYEQYF. The CDR3 DNA follows: TGTGCCTTAAGGTTAGCGGGTGATTCCTACGAGCAGTACTTC. The V and J genes are TRBV28 and TRBJ2-7, with 7 positions matching TRBD2. Germline values: CDR1 MDHEN, CDR2 SYDVKM. The V gene end was trimmed by 11 bases and the J gene end by 1 base; junction bases not matched to a gene: 11. CDR3 length equals 14 residues.